Shown below are 18 T cell receptor beta chains from a single sample sequenced in a study of CD8 T cells in Susac syndrome. Random hexamers were used to reverse transcribe the RNA input (roughly 0.5 to 1 ug). TCRdb re-called the immunoSEQ multiplex PCR reads through MiXCR, storing one row per CDR3 protein. The table records some 94,000 distinct CDR3 sequences, roughly 94% of them present only once. The sequenced sample consisted of CD4+ T cells from PBMCs. Every receptor here comes from a human donor with Susac syndrome.

This rearrangement joins TRBV28 to TRBJ1-1; D perhaps matches TRBD1 (5 bases). Per germline, CDR1 MDHEN and CDR2 SYDVKM. Trimming took off 7 bases at V and 6 bases at J, with 15 bases between the two ends. The CDR3 has 13 residues. DNA of the CDR3: TGTGCCAGCACCGTGGCGGGACCCGCTGAAGCTTTCTTT. It codes for CASTVAGPAEAFF.

The rearrangement uses TRBV18 and TRBJ1-1, with D possibly matching TRBD1 (6 bases). Per germline, CDR1 KGHSH and CDR2 LQKENI. The CDR3 loop spans 16 amino acids. V lost 3 bases to trimming and J lost 1 base, with 15 bases between them. CDR3 in DNA: TGTGCCAGCTCACCCCGGGGGGCAGAACCGAACACTGAAGCTTTCTTT. It specifies CASSPRGAEPNTEAFF.

The gene calls are TRBV11-2 and TRBJ2-1, with D possibly being TRBD1 (5 bases). Germline V gene lookup returns CDR1 SGHAT and CDR2 FQNNGV. Trimming removed 7 bases from V and 8 bases from J, with 24 bases in between. There are 16 residues in the CDR3. The CDR3 here is CASNLRGDSWFYEQFF. The CDR3 DNA sequence: TGTGCCAGCAATCTTAGAGGAGACAGTTGGTTCTATGAGCAGTTCTTC.

The chain is built from TRBV2 and TRBJ2-2, with 8 bases aligning to TRBD1. Germline loops: CDR1 SNHLY, CDR2 FYNNEI. Trimming cost V 5 bases and J 9 bases; bases outside gene matches: 8. The CDR3 consists of 14 residues. The CDR3 protein is CASSTPGQVRELFF. For the CDR3, the DNA is TGTGCCAGCAGTACCCCGGGACAGGTCCGGGAGCTGTTTTTT.

This chain joins TRBV4-1 and TRBJ2-5, with a tentative D call TRBD2 (7 bases). V lost 3 bases and J 11 bases, leaving 10 bases between the germline ends. In germline, CDR1 is MGHRA, CDR2 YSYEKL. The CDR3 is made up of 11 amino acids. The CDR3 region is CASSQEGGQYF. CDR3 in DNA: TGCGCCAGCAGCCAGGAGGGGGGGCAGTACTTC.

The chain carries TRBV19 and TRBJ2-5, with D possibly called TRBD1 or TRBD2 (5 bases each). The V end lost 1 base, the J end lost 1 base, and 7 bases lay between the germline ends. There are 14 residues in the CDR3. The V gene's germline CDR1 is LNHDA and CDR2 SQIVND (reference sequence). Written as DNA, the CDR3 is TGTGCCAGTAGTATAGGGGGGTCCCAAGAGACCCAGTACTTC. This encodes CASSIGGSQETQYF.

This chain links TRBV11-2 with TRBJ1-2; no definite D call. Trimming removed 5 bases from V and 4 bases from J, with 11 bases in between. This CDR3 spans 13 amino acids. Germline V gene data show CDR1 as SGHAT and CDR2 as FQNNGV. The CDR3 sequence is CASSQRSGYGYTF. Written as DNA, the CDR3 is TGTGCCAGCAGCCAGAGGAGTGGCTATGGCTACACCTTC.

CDR3 sequence reads: CASSLAVRGGYNSPLHF. CDR3 DNA sequence: TGTGCCAGCAGCTTAGCTGTCAGGGGAGGCTATAATTCACCCCTCCACTTT. This chain links TRBV7-8 with TRBJ1-6, with a tentative D call TRBD1 (6 bases). Germline V gene lookup returns CDR1 SGHVS and CDR2 FQNEAQ. With 0 bases removed from V and 3 bases from J, the gap between germline ends came to 12 bases. The CDR3 sequence is 17 residues long.

This sequence joins TRBV7-2 and TRBJ2-4; TRBD2 matches at 9 bases. The V gene's germline CDR1 is SGHTA and CDR2 FQGNSA. This CDR3 has 15 residues. V lost 1 base and J lost 8; bases outside the gene matches: 6. The CDR3 DNA follows: TGTGCCAGCAGCTTAGAGGGCGGGGGGGCATACATTCAGTACTTC. It encodes CASSLEGGGAYIQYF.

This sequence joins TRBV20-1 and TRBJ1-6; D might be TRBD1 (5 bases). Trimming removed 3 bases at V and 5 bases at J, with 11 bases between. Germline loops: CDR1 DFQATT, CDR2 SNEGSKA (reference sequence). The CDR3 is 14 residues long. The CDR3 coding sequence is TGCAGTGCTAGGACTGGGGCCGATAATTCACCCCTCCACTTT. This sequence encodes CSARTGADNSPLHF.

The chain recombines TRBV6-5 with TRBJ2-3, with a possible D match to TRBD2 (5 bases). V was trimmed by 6 bases and J by 0 bases, leaving 13 bases between them. CDR3 length: 15 residues. Germline V gives CDR1 MNHEY, CDR2 SVGAGI. CDR3 region: CASRNEGSSTDTQYF. The DNA for the CDR3 is TGTGCCAGCAGAAACGAGGGTTCTAGCACAGATACGCAGTATTTT.

The chain employs TRBV5-4 and TRBJ1-5, with 7 bases aligning to TRBD1. Looked up from germline, CDR1 is SGHNT and CDR2 is YYREEE (reference sequence). This CDR3 spans 16 amino acids. The V segment lost 2 bases and the J segment 11 bases; nucleotides outside the gene matches: 16. CDR3 residues: CASSLQGPGVSQAQHF. For the CDR3, the DNA is TGTGCCAGCAGCTTACAGGGGCCGGGCGTTTCACAGGCCCAGCATTTT.

The chain has TRBV6-5 and TRBJ2-7; a weak D match, TRBD1 (5 bases). V lost 8 bases and J lost 10, with 15 bases in between. This CDR3 region has 11 residues. Germline V gene data show CDR1 as MNHEY and CDR2 as SVGAGI. CDR3 coding DNA: TGTGCCAGCGGTCGACAGTCTCCACAGTACTTC. Translation gives CASGRQSPQYF.

The chain carries TRBV4-1 and TRBJ1-2, with no clear D. CDR3 length: 12 amino acids. V lost 0 bases to trimming and J lost 8 bases, with 7 bases between them. The V gene's germline CDR1 is MGHRA and CDR2 YSYEKL. Here the CDR3 reads CASSQDLGGYTF. The CDR3 DNA sequence: TGCGCCAGCAGCCAAGATCTCGGGGGCTACACCTTC.

The J gene is TRBJ1-6, the V gene TRBV27; the D is unclear. With 5 bases removed from V and 7 bases from J, the gap between germline ends came to 6 bases. The CDR3 covers 12 residues. CDR1 MNHEY and CDR2 SMNVEV come from the germline V gene (reference sequence). CDR3 coding DNA: TGTGCCAGCAGTCCCCACAATTCACCCCTCCACTTT. The encoded protein is CASSPHNSPLHF.

The chain combines TRBV29-1 with TRBJ2-7, with a possible D match to TRBD2 (5 bases). CDR3 length: 14 amino acids. The germline V and J ends were trimmed by 5 bases and 5 bases, with 19 bases remaining between them. Looked up from germline, CDR1 is SQVTM and CDR2 is ANQGSEA. DNA of the CDR3: TGCAGCGTTCGGTCAGCGTTGGGAGAGAACGAGCAGTACTTC. As protein: CSVRSALGENEQYF.

The V gene is TRBV7-9, the J gene TRBJ1-6; D might be TRBD1 (5 bases). CDR1 and CDR2 from the germline V gene are SEHNR and FQNEAQ (reference sequence). The V end was cut by 5 bases, the J end by 12 bases, with 11 bases between. The CDR3 extends over 12 amino acids. The CDR3 loop is CASSITQGPLHF. CDR3 DNA sequence: TGTGCCAGCAGCATCACTCAGGGACCCCTCCACTTT.

This clonotype was recorded only once. The CDR3 region is CASSQVTDSPLHF. The CDR3 DNA reads as TGCGCCAGCAGCCAAGTAACAGATTCACCCCTCCACTTT. The V gene is TRBV4-1, the J gene TRBJ1-6; no clear D gene. CDR3 length: 13 residues. Germline values: CDR1 MGHRA, CDR2 YSYEKL. Trimming removed 1 base from V and 8 bases from J, with 6 bases in between.